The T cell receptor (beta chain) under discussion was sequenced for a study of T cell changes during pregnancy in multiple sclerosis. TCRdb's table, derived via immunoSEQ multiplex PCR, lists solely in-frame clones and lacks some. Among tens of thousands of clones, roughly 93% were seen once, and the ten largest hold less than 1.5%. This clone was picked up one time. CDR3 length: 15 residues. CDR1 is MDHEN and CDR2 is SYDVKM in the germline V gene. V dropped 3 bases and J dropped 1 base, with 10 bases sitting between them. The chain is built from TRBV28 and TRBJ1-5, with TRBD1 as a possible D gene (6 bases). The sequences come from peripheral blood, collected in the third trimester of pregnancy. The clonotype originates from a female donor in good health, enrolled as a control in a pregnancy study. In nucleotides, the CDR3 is TGTGCCAGCAGTTTTCCCGACAGGAGCAATCAGCCCCAGCATTTT. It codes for CASSFPDRSNQPQHF.